The 32 T cell receptor beta chains given below trace back to one sample, sequenced in a study of cytomegalovirus exposure and HLA in healthy donors. The PCR used 60 Vbeta and 13 Jbeta primers. Here immunoSEQ multiplex PCR was the method, and the copy in TCRdb shows in-frame clones only, minus some. Among 95,000 to 120,000 clones listed, about 77% were seen once. Material: PBMCs. The receptors originated from a woman aged 30 to 39 in good health and CMV-seropositive.

The genes are TRBV9 and TRBJ1-1; 7 nucleotides line up with TRBD1. The CDR3 has 15 residues. Germline V gives CDR1 SGDLS, CDR2 YYNGEE. J lost 0 bases, V lost 2 bases, and 4 bases had no gene match. CDR3 loop: CASSVRGNMNTEAFF. DNA for the CDR3: TGTGCCAGCAGCGTCAGGGGGAACATGAACACTGAAGCTTTCTTT.

CDR3 sequence: CASRRVGATPGNTIYF. Written as DNA, the CDR3 is TGCGCCAGCAGACGAGTGGGGGCGACGCCTGGAAACACCATATATTTT. The J gene is TRBJ1-3, the V gene TRBV4-1, with D possibly matching TRBD1 (6 bases). Trimming shortened V by 6 bases and J by 2 bases, and 17 bases separated the two germline ends. CDR3 length: 16 residues. The germline V gene encodes CDR1 MGHRA and CDR2 YSYEKL.

This clone was seen a single time. The rearrangement joins TRBV6-4 to TRBJ1-1, with D tentatively TRBD1 (5 bases). CDR1 and CDR2 from the germline V gene are MRHNA and SNTAGT. Trimming pared 3 bases from V and 0 bases from J, leaving 17 bases between. The length of the CDR3 is 17 residues. In DNA form, the CDR3 reads TGTGCCAGCAGTGAAGAGTACCAAGGGGATTTGAACACTGAAGCTTTCTTT. It encodes CASSEEYQGDLNTEAFF.

The rearrangement joins TRBV27 to TRBJ2-3, with TRBD2 identical over 9 bases. CDR1 and CDR2 from the germline V gene are MNHEY and SMNVEV (reference sequence). V was pared by 6 bases and J by 6 bases, with 13 bases of the junction left unmatched. This CDR3 comprises 16 residues. In nucleotides, the CDR3 is TGTGCCAGCAGGCCTGCTAGCGGGACGGGGGGGGATACGCAGTATTTT. This translates into CASRPASGTGGDTQYF.

The chain carries TRBV30 and TRBJ1-5; D might be TRBD1 (5 bases). From germline, CDR1 is GTSNPN and CDR2 SVGIG (reference sequence). There are 16 residues in the CDR3. Trimming removed 3 bases from V and 3 bases from J, with 18 bases in between. CDR3 amino acids: CAWRPGGGYHNQPQHF. The CDR3 DNA reads as TGTGCCTGGAGGCCGGGGGGGGGTTATCACAATCAGCCCCAGCATTTT.

The gene calls are TRBV14 and TRBJ1-2, with a possible D match to TRBD1 (6 bases). The CDR3 contains 15 residues. V lost 1 base, J lost 8 bases, and 17 bases lay in between. Germline loops: CDR1 SGHDN, CDR2 FVKESK. The CDR3 DNA reads TGTGCCAGCAGCCAAGTATCTACAGGGCCTAGGGGCTACACCTTC. The encoded protein is CASSQVSTGPRGYTF.

The chain links TRBV30 to TRBJ1-4, with D hard to call. This CDR3 has 10 amino acids. Trimming took 6 bases from V and 8 from J, leaving 7 bases between them. Germline loops: CDR1 GTSNPN, CDR2 SVGIG (reference sequence). DNA for the CDR3: TGTGCCTGTTTTGCGGAAAAACTGTTTTTT. Its translation: CACFAEKLFF.

The chain has TRBV11-3 and TRBJ2-7; no clear D. The CDR3 length is 12 residues. The V gene's germline CDR1 is SGHNT and CDR2 YENEEA. Trimming took off 5 bases at V and 3 bases at J, with 8 bases between the two ends. This chain's CDR3 is CASSQRYYEQYF. CDR3 DNA: TGTGCCAGCAGCCAGAGGTACTACGAGCAGTACTTC.

This chain joins TRBV25-1 and TRBJ2-3; 7 nucleotides line up with TRBD1. V gave up 3 bases and J gave up 4 bases; unmatched junction bases: 4. Germline CDR1 is MGHDK and CDR2 is SYGVNS. The CDR3 is 14 amino acids. The CDR3 protein is CASSDDRAADTQYF. CDR3 in DNA: TGTGCCAGCAGTGATGACAGGGCAGCAGATACGCAGTATTTT.

In regard to this clone: An end of the junction does not agree with germline; a read error may underlie this. CDR3 residues: CANSRGLGEKLFF. The CDR3 DNA follows: TGTGCCAACAGCCGAGGGCTTGGGGAAAAACTGTTTTTT. The chain joins TRBV14 to TRBJ1-4; D is uncertain. The CDR3 sequence is 13 residues long. Germline-derived CDR1 and CDR2 are SGHDN and FVKESK.

J is TRBJ1-5 and V is TRBV6-5; weak D call: TRBD1 (6 bases). The CDR3 totals 12 residues. V lost 6 bases to trimming and J lost 7 bases, with 10 bases between them. CDR1 and CDR2 (germline): MNHEY, SVGAGI. The CDR3 here is CASRTGYQPQHF. The CDR3, as DNA: TGTGCCAGCAGAACAGGGTACCAGCCCCAGCATTTT.

The chain uses TRBV2 and TRBJ1-2; D gene ambiguous. Per the germline V gene, CDR1 is SNHLY and CDR2 is FYNNEI. With 5 bases removed from V and 8 bases from J, the gap between germline ends came to 18 bases. The CDR3 totals 14 residues. CDR3 loop: CASSFESRWAGYTF. The CDR3 region has the DNA TGTGCCAGCAGTTTTGAGAGCCGGTGGGCCGGCTACACCTTC.

The chain links TRBV11-2 to TRBJ1-1, with 7 bases that match TRBD1. The CDR3 runs to 14 residues. Trimming took 3 bases from V and 5 from J; bases not matched to a gene: 6. Germline lookup yields CDR1 SGHAT and CDR2 FQNNGV. The CDR3 region is CASSFDREGTEAFF. The CDR3 DNA reads as TGTGCCAGCAGCTTCGACAGGGAAGGGACTGAAGCTTTCTTT. Full variable domain (rest looked up from reference TRBV11-2 and TRBJ1-1): EAGVAQSPRYKIIEKRQSVAFWCNPISGHATLYWYQQILGQGPKLLIQFQNNGVVDDSQLPKDRFSAERLKGVDSTLKIQPAKLEDSAVYLCASSFDREGTEAFFGQGTRLTVV.

This clone has just one count. The chain uses TRBV5-1 and TRBJ1-1; weak D call: TRBD1 (5 bases). The germline V gene encodes CDR1 SGHRS and CDR2 YFSETQ. This CDR3 region has 15 residues. Trimming removed 2 bases from V and 3 bases from J, with 14 bases in between. In nucleotides, the CDR3 is TGCGCCAGCAGCTTAGGGGCCGGGCCTGACACTGAAGCTTTCTTT. This sequence encodes CASSLGAGPDTEAFF.

This clone was detected only a few times. Germline and junction disagree at one end, which may indicate a read error. V is TRBV19 and J is TRBJ1-1, with D maybe TRBD1 (5 bases). Germline lookup yields CDR1 LNHDA and CDR2 SQIVND (reference sequence). This CDR3 comprises 13 residues. The CDR3 reads CASSRGPGFGSIF. In DNA form, the CDR3 reads TGTGCCAGTAGTAGGGGCCCAGGATTTGGTTCGATCTTT.

The V call is TRBV19, the J call TRBJ2-5; tentative D call: TRBD1 (5 bases). V lost 3 bases and J lost 5, with 10 bases in between. Germline V lookup: CDR1 LNHDA, CDR2 SQIVND (reference sequence). There are 13 residues in the CDR3. CDR3 in DNA: TGTGCCAGTAGTATTCCCTCAGGGGAGACCCAGTACTTC. This translates into CASSIPSGETQYF.

This chain joins TRBV27 and TRBJ1-6; the D is unclear. The CDR3 loop spans 14 amino acids. Trimming pared 5 bases from V and 10 bases from J, leaving 15 bases between. Per the germline V gene, CDR1 is MNHEY and CDR2 is SMNVEV (reference sequence). The CDR3 sequence is CASSKRASESPLHF. The CDR3 DNA reads as TGTGCCAGCAGTAAGCGGGCCAGTGAGTCACCCCTCCACTTT.

CDR3 nucleotides: TGCGCCAGCAGCTTGTCAGGTACAACTAATGAAAAACTGTTTTTT. Its translation is CASSLSGTTNEKLFF. The V call is TRBV5-1, the J call TRBJ1-4; no reliable D call. Trimming took 1 base from V and 0 from J, leaving 7 bases between them. Per germline, CDR1 SGHRS and CDR2 YFSETQ. The length of the CDR3 is 15 residues. Full variable domain (rest looked up from reference TRBV5-1 and TRBJ1-4): KAGVTQTPRYLIKTRGQQVTLSCSPISGHRSVSWYQQTPGQGLQFLFEYFSETQRNKGNFPGRFSGRQFSNSRSEMNVSTLELGDSALYLCASSLSGTTNEKLFFGSGTQLSVL.

This clone was found a few times. This chain links TRBV5-1 with TRBJ1-1; 7 positions agree with TRBD1. The CDR3 has 14 amino acids. V gave up 0 bases and J gave up 6 bases; unmatched junction bases: 5. Germline loops: CDR1 SGHRS, CDR2 YFSETQ. This CDR3 reads CASSLGGQYAEAFF. The CDR3 region has the DNA TGCGCCAGCAGCTTGGGGGGACAGTACGCTGAAGCTTTCTTT.

The gene calls are TRBV6-5 and TRBJ1-2; no reliable D call. CDR3 size: 14 residues. Looked up from germline, CDR1 is MNHEY and CDR2 is SVGAGI. V lost 5 bases and J 3 bases, leaving 13 bases between the germline ends. CDR3 coding DNA: TGTGCCAGCAGTGACAATTGGGCTTACTATGGCTACACCTTC. Protein product: CASSDNWAYYGYTF.

The V and J genes are TRBV9 and TRBJ2-3; D possibly corresponds to TRBD2 (5 bases). The CDR3 spans 14 residues. V lost 0 bases and J 6 bases, leaving 11 bases between the germline ends. Germline lookup yields CDR1 SGDLS and CDR2 YYNGEE. The CDR3 sequence: CASSVESSGDTQYF. CDR3 nucleotide sequence: TGTGCCAGCAGCGTAGAGTCAAGCGGTGATACGCAGTATTTT.

The chain uses TRBV6-1 and TRBJ2-7; 9 bases agree with TRBD1. CDR3 length equals 13 residues. V lost 7 bases and J lost 4; bases outside the gene matches: 5. The germline gives CDR1 MNHNS, CDR2 SASEGT. CDR3 residues: CASNPTGGYEQYF. Here the CDR3 DNA reads TGTGCCAGCAACCCGACAGGGGGTTACGAGCAGTACTTC.

This chain connects TRBV4-1 to TRBJ1-2; D not certain. V lost 3 bases, J lost 1 base, and 12 bases lay in between. Germline assignment: CDR1 MGHRA and CDR2 YSYEKL. CDR3 length: 15 residues. CDR3 DNA sequence: TGCGCCAGCAGCCACGAACAGATGCTTAACTATGGCTACACCTTC. Residues: CASSHEQMLNYGYTF.

The chain carries TRBV9 and TRBJ2-7, with D tentatively TRBD2 (6 bases). This CDR3 is built from 14 residues. Germline loops: CDR1 SGDLS, CDR2 YYNGEE. Trimming stripped 2 bases from V and 5 bases from J, with 14 bases between. The CDR3: CASSVGGNVNEQYF. The CDR3 nucleotides read TGTGCCAGCAGCGTCGGCGGGAACGTGAACGAGCAGTACTTC.

The chain has TRBV19 and TRBJ2-7; 15 bases map to TRBD2. Germline V lookup: CDR1 LNHDA, CDR2 SQIVND (reference sequence). V was clipped by 6 bases and J by 6 bases; unmatched bases: 12. The CDR3 is 17 residues long. The CDR3, as DNA: TGTGCCAGTAGCCCCTGGCGGACTAGCGGGGGGGCAAGCGAGCAGTACTTC. Its translation is CASSPWRTSGGASEQYF.

This chain links TRBV9 with TRBJ2-5, with 9 bases identical to TRBD2. This CDR3 has 15 amino acids. CDR1 is SGDLS and CDR2 is YYNGEE in the germline V gene. The V and J ends lost 0 bases and 5 bases, in that order; junction bases with no gene match: 5. CDR3 loop: CASSVVAGGRETQYF. CDR3 sequence (DNA): TGTGCCAGCAGCGTAGTTGCGGGGGGGCGGGAGACCCAGTACTTC.

The CDR3 sequence: CASSVGHQNTEAFF. The CDR3, as DNA: TGCGCCAGCAGCGTCGGACACCAGAACACTGAAGCTTTCTTT. V is TRBV5-1 and J is TRBJ1-1; TRBD1 might be the D (5 bases). Trimming left V 4 bases short and J 1 base short, with 11 bases between. Germline-derived CDR1 and CDR2 are SGHRS and YFSETQ. CDR3 length: 14 residues.

The chain is built from TRBV19 and TRBJ2-6; maybe TRBD1 (5 bases). In germline, CDR1 is LNHDA, CDR2 SQIVND (reference sequence). This CDR3 is 18 amino acids long. V lost 1 base and J lost 0, with 13 bases in between. The CDR3 reads CASSIGQGSLSGANVLTF. DNA for the CDR3: TGTGCCAGTAGTATAGGGCAGGGATCTCTCTCTGGGGCCAACGTCCTGACTTTC.

The chain joins TRBV5-1 to TRBJ1-4; 7 bases are shared with TRBD1. The CDR3 is 20 amino acids. CDR1 is SGHRS, CDR2 YFSETQ, per germline. With V trimmed by 2 bases and J by 4 bases, 20 bases remained unmatched. CDR3 residues: CASSLWGTGQRNLGNEKLFF. In DNA form, the CDR3 reads TGCGCCAGCAGCTTATGGGGAACGGGACAGAGGAACCTTGGTAATGAAAAACTGTTTTTT.

V gene TRBV7-2 combines with J gene TRBJ1-3, with no clear D. There are 12 residues in the CDR3. V lost 0 bases and J 5 bases, leaving 2 bases between the germline ends. Germline V gene data show CDR1 as SGHTA and CDR2 as FQGNSA. CDR3 nucleotides: TGTGCCAGCAGCTTAGCCAGAAACACCATATATTTT. Its protein product is CASSLARNTIYF.

The chain has TRBV18 and TRBJ1-3; weak D call: TRBD1 (6 bases). The CDR3 totals 16 residues. The germline CDR1 and CDR2 sequences are KGHSH and LQKENI. The V and J ends lost 0 bases and 0 bases respectively, with 9 bases between them. CDR3 sequence reads: CASSPPGQSSGNTIYF. DNA for the CDR3: TGTGCCAGCTCACCACCGGGACAAAGCTCTGGAAACACCATATATTTT.

A single count supports this clone. The CDR3 loop reads CASSVGSGDYEQYF. The CDR3 region has the DNA TGTGCCAGCAGCGTAGGTAGCGGAGACTACGAGCAGTACTTC. This chain uses TRBV9 with TRBJ2-7; a possible D gene is TRBD2 (6 bases). This CDR3 has 14 amino acids. Germline-derived CDR1 and CDR2 are SGDLS and YYNGEE. The V and J ends lost 0 bases and 3 bases respectively, with 10 bases between them.